One sample yielded the 3 T cell receptor beta chains listed below, sequenced in a study of T cell responses to AZD1222 COVID-19 vaccine (dated by TCRdb to the early 2020s). Libraries were prepared through the immunoSEQ multiplex PCR assay. The table was pulled from immuneACCESS by TCRdb, which kept in-frame rearrangements only. Such tables lose some clones; where checked, under half of the loss comes from unresolved V genes, and the rest has no known cause. This sample holds around 85,000 clones; around 86% were observed only once. The ten largest clones take up 5% to 7.5% of the sample. According to the study, the label for this sample's time point signals: baseline before first vaccination. This material consisted of peripheral blood, taken on day 0 of AZD1222 vaccination. The receptor set was obtained from an adult in good health.

This chain links TRBV4-3 with TRBJ1-2, with 7 bases identical to TRBD1. The germline V gene encodes CDR1 LGHNA and CDR2 YSLEER. Trimming removed 0 bases from V and 4 bases from J; junction bases left unmatched: 5. The CDR3 covers 15 residues. CDR3 region: CASSQDKGASYGYTF. CDR3 in DNA: TGCGCCAGCAGCCAAGATAAGGGGGCATCCTATGGCTACACCTTC.

The CDR3 reads CASSRDYQSTDTQYF. As DNA, the CDR3 is TGTGCCAGCAGCCGGGACTATCAGAGCACAGATACGCAGTATTTT. The chain recombines TRBV7-2 with TRBJ2-3; 7 bases line up with TRBD2. Germline V gene sequence: CDR1 SGHTA, CDR2 FQGNSA. The CDR3 length is 15 residues. V was pared by 5 bases and J by 0 bases, with 5 bases of the junction left unmatched.

This clone appeared a single time. The V call is TRBV30, the J call TRBJ1-2; TRBD1 matches 8 bases. The V gene's germline CDR1 is GTSNPN and CDR2 SVGIG (reference sequence). J lost 6 bases, V lost 0 bases, and 3 bases had no gene match. The length of the CDR3 is 13 residues. The CDR3 DNA reads as TGTGCCTGGAGTGTCCCAGGGGGCAATGGCTACACCTTC. It encodes CAWSVPGGNGYTF.